Listed below are T cell receptor beta chains from one sample, sequenced in a study of blood T cell repertoires in COVID-19. Assay used: immunoSEQ multiplex PCR; TCRdb lists only in-frame clones, some missing. The sample comprises 28,000 or so clones, 88% of which are singletons, and more than 7% rests with the top ten. Specimen: peripheral blood. These receptors all stem from a woman aged 50 to 60 with active COVID-19. Each CDR3 is given with its conserved first and last residue. The D gene is left open where the match is weak. Not every row has a clone size; where given, it reads once, few, many or a size class.

CDR3 length | D gene | clone size | J gene | V gene | CDR3 protein | CDR3 DNA
15 | TRBD1 | once | TRBJ1-1 | TRBV28 | CASSYLTGGITEAFF | TGTGCCAGCAGTTACCTAACAGGGGGTATCACTGAAGCTTTCTTT
14 | TRBD1 | . | TRBJ2-7 | TRBV5-4 | CASSPRTGDHEQYF | TGTGCCAGCAGCCCGAGGACAGGGGATCACGAGCAGTACTTC
18 | TRBD2 | . | TRBJ2-3 | TRBV5-4 | CAIPRGGLAGPSTDTQYF | TGTGCCATACCTCGGGGGGGACTAGCGGGTCCTAGCACAGATACGCAGTATTTT
17 | TRBD2 | . | TRBJ2-3 | TRBV4-2 | CASSQVGGLADTDTQYF | TGTGCCAGCAGCCAAGTTGGGGGACTAGCGGACACAGATACGCAGTATTTT
15 | TRBD2 | . | TRBJ2-5 | TRBV5-1 | CASSLKRTSTETQYF | TGCGCCAGCAGCTTGAAGCGGACTAGCACAGAGACCCAGTACTTC
14 | . | . | TRBJ2-7 | TRBV4-1 | CASSQEGRTYEQYF | TGCGCCAGCAGCCAAGAGGGCAGAACCTACGAGCAGTACTTC
14 | . | . | TRBJ1-3 | TRBV18 | CASSLQGPGNTIYF | TGTGCCAGCTCATTACAGGGTCCTGGAAACACCATATATTTT
14 | . | . | TRBJ2-1 | TRBV18 | CASSPLRRRDEQFF | TGTGCCAGCTCACCACTTAGACGGCGGGACGAGCAGTTCTTC
14 | TRBD1 | . | TRBJ1-3 | TRBV30 | CAWGTGATGNTIYF | TGTGCCTGGGGGACAGGGGCCACTGGAAACACCATATATTTT
15 | TRBD2 | . | TRBJ2-1 | TRBV6-5 | CASSYSTSGYYEQFF | TGTGCCAGCAGTTACTCGACTAGCGGGTACTATGAGCAGTTCTTC
15 | . | . | TRBJ1-4 | TRBV10-3 | CAISESGRGVGKLFF | TGTGCCATCAGTGAGTCAGGCAGGGGAGTAGGAAAACTGTTTTTT
16 | TRBD1 | . | TRBJ1-2 | TRBV11-2 | CASSLAPWGQGDGYTF | TGTGCCAGCAGCTTAGCCCCCTGGGGCCAGGGGGATGGCTACACCTTC
15 | TRBD2 | . | TRBJ2-1 | TRBV6-4 | CASSLLAGGLNEQFF | TGTGCCAGCAGTTTACTAGCGGGAGGCCTCAATGAGCAGTTCTTC
15 | . | . | TRBJ1-5 | TRBV2 | CASSVGRGGYRPQHF | TGTGCCAGCAGTGTCGGCCGGGGGGGTTATCGGCCCCAGCATTTT
15 | . | once | TRBJ2-5 | TRBV3-1/TRBV3-2 | CASSQSAGSGETQYF | TGTGCCAGCAGCCAATCGGCGGGGTCAGGGGAGACCCAGTACTTC
17 | TRBD1 | . | TRBJ2-7 | TRBV4-2 | CASSQDLRTGGGYEQYF | TGTGCCAGCAGCCAAGATCTTAGGACAGGGGGAGGATACGAGCAGTACTTC
14 | TRBD1 | . | TRBJ2-7 | TRBV6-2/TRBV6-3 | CASNPRTGGYEQYF | TGTGCCAGCAACCCGCGGACAGGGGGGTACGAGCAGTACTTC
18 | TRBD1 | . | TRBJ1-4 | TRBV19 | CASRPGQGGRATNEKLFF | TGTGCCAGTAGGCCGGGACAGGGGGGACGAGCAACTAATGAAAAACTGTTTTTT